The clone carrying this TCR beta chain turned up a few times. Its antigen is as yet unknown. These data belong to a study of cytomegalovirus exposure and HLA in healthy donors. Study-wide background: Among roughly 180 million T cells, an earlier analysis found approximately 110 million unique TCR beta sequences.

Study outcomes and limitations: Accurate HLA-A and HLA-B prediction from TCR beta sequences was reported for most subjects. The likely origin of a cluster of highly shared sequence variants was a sequencing artifact.

The donors, nominally healthy at sampling, likely had unrecorded immune exposures. The PCR contained 60 Vbeta and 13 Jbeta primers. Only in-frame clones appear in the TCRdb table, and some are missing; sequencing was by immunoSEQ multiplex PCR. Among 150,000 or so clones listed, approximately 83% were seen once. This sequence was found in a male donor in good health and CMV-seronegative. Sequencing was carried out using PBMCs.

Written as DNA, the CDR3 is TGTGCCAGCAGTGAATTGCGTGGACAGGGCGACAGCTCCTACGAGCAGTACTTC. As protein: CASSELRGQGDSSYEQYF. The chain is built from TRBV25-1 and TRBJ2-7; 8 positions agree with TRBD1. There are 18 residues in the CDR3. The germline V gene encodes CDR1 MGHDK and CDR2 SYGVNS. V lost 1 base, J lost 0 bases, and 11 bases stayed unmatched.